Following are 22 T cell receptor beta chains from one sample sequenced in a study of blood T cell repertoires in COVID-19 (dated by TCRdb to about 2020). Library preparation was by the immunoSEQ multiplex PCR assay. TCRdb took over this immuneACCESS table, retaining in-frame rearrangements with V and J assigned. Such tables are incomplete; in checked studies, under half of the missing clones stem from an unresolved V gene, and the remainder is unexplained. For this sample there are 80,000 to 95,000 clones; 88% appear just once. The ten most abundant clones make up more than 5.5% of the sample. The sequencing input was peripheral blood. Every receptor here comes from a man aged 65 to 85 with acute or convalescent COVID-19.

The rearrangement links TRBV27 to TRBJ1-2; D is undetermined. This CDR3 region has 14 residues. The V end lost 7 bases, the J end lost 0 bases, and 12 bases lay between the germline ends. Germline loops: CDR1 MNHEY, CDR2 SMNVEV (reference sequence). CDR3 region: CASTSTTTNYGYTF. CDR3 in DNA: TGTGCCAGCACTTCCACGACAACTAACTATGGCTACACCTTC.

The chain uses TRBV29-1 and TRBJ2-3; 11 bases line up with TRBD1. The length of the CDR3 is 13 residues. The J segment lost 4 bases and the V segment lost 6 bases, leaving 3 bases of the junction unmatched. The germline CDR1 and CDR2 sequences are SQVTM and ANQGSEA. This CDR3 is CSVGTGGSDTQYF. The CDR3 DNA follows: TGCAGCGTGGGGACAGGGGGATCAGATACGCAGTATTTT.

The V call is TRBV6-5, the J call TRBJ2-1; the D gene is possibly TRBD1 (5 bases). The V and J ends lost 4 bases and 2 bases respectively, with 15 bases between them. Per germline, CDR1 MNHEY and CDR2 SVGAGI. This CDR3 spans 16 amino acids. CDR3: CASSSGARGTYNEQFF. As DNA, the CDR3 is TGTGCCAGCAGTTCAGGAGCTAGGGGAACCTACAATGAGCAGTTCTTC.

CDR3 DNA: TGTGCCAGCAGCTCCACCGGGACGGGGGTCGGAAACACCATATATTTT. The encoded protein is CASSSTGTGVGNTIYF. This chain uses TRBV7-2 with TRBJ1-3; D might be TRBD1 (5 bases). V lost 4 bases to trimming and J lost 4 bases, with 17 bases between them. Germline loops: CDR1 SGHTA, CDR2 FQGNSA. The CDR3 runs to 16 residues.

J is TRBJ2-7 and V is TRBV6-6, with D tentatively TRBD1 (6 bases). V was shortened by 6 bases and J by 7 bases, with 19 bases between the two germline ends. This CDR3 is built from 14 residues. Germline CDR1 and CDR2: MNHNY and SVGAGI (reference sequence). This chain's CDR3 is CASRQGLGAGEQYF. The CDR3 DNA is TGTGCCAGCAGACAGGGCCTTGGGGCTGGGGAGCAGTACTTC.

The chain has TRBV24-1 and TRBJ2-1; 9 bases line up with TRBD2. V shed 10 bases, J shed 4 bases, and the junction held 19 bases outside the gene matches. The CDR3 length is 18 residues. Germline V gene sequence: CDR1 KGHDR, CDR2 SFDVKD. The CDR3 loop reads CATRSGGGIAGEYNEQFF. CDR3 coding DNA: TGTGCCACGCGGTCCGGGGGCGGAATAGCGGGGGAATACAATGAGCAGTTCTTC.

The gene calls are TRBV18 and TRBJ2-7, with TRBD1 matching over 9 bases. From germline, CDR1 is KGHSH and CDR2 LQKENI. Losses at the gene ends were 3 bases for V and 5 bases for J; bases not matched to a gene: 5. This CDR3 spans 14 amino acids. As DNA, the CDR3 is TGTGCCAGCTCACCCGGACAGGGGCGGAACGAGCAGTACTTC. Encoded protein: CASSPGQGRNEQYF.

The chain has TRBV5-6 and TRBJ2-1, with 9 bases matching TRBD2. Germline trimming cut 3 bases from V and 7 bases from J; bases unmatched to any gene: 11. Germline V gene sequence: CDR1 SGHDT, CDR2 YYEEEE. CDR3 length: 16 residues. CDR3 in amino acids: CASSSLAGEMLNEQFF. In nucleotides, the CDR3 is TGTGCCAGCAGCTCCTTAGCGGGAGAGATGTTGAATGAGCAGTTCTTC.

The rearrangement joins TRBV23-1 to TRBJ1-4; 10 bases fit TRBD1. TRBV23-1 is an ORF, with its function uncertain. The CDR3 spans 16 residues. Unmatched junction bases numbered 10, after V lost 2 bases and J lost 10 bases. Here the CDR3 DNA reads TGCGCCAGCAGTCAAGGGACAGGGGACTTAGGGGGAAAACTGTTTTTT. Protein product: CASSQGTGDLGGKLFF.

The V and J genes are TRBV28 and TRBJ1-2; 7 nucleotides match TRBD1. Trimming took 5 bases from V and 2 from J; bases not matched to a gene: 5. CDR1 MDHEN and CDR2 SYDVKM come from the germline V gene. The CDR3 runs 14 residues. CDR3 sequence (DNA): TGTGCCAGCAGTAAATTGGGACAGAACTATGGCTACACCTTC. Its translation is CASSKLGQNYGYTF.

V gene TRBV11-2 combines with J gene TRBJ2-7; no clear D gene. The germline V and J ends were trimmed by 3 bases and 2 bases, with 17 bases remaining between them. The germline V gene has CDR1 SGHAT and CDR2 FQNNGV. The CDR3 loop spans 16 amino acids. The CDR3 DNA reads TGTGCCAGCAGCTTCTGGCGTAGTGGCGGAGCCTACGAGCAGTACTTC. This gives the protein CASSFWRSGGAYEQYF.

The CDR3, as DNA: TGTGCCAGCAGCTCCACGGGTGGGGCAGCAGAGCAGTACTTC. Its translation is CASSSTGGAAEQYF. The chain recombines TRBV11-2 with TRBJ2-7; D possibly corresponds to TRBD1 (5 bases). The germline V and J ends were trimmed by 4 bases and 7 bases, with 17 bases remaining between them. CDR3 length equals 14 residues. The germline CDR1 and CDR2 sequences are SGHAT and FQNNGV.

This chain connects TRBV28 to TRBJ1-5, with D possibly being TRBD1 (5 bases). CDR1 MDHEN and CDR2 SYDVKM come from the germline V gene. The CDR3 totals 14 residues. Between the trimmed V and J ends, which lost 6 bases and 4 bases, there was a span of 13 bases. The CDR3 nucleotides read TGTGCCAGCAGCGCGATGTCAGGGAATCAGCCCCAGCATTTT. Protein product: CASSAMSGNQPQHF.

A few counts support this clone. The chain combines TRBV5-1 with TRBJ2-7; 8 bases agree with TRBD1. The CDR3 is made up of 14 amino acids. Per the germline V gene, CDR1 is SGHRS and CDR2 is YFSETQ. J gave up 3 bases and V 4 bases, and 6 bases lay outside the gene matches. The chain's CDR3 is CASSGGTGFYEQYF. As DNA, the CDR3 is TGCGCCAGCAGCGGGGGGACAGGTTTCTACGAGCAGTACTTC.

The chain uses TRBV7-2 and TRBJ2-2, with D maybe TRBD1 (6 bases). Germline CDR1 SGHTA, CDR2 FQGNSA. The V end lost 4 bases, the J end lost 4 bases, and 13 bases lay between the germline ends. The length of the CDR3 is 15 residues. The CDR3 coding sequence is TGTGCCAGCAGCTCGCAGACAGGACTCACCGGGGAGCTGTTTTTT. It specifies CASSSQTGLTGELFF.

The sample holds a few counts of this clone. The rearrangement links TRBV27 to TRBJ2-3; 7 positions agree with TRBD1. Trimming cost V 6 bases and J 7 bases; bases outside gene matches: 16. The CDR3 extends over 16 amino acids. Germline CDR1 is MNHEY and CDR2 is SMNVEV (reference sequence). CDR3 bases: TGTGCCAGCAGCACCCGTGGACAGGCGTTAGACTATACGCAGTATTTT. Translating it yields CASSTRGQALDYTQYF.

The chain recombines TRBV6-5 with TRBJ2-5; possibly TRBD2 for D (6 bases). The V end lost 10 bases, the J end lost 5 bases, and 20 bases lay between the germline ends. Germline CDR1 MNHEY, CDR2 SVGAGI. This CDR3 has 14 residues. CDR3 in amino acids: CATLGTWVVETQYF. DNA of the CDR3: TGTGCCACCCTTGGGACTTGGGTGGTGGAGACCCAGTACTTC.

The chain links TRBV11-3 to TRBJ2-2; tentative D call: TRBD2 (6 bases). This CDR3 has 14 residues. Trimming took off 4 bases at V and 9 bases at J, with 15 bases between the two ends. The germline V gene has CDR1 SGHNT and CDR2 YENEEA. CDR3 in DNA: TGTGCCAGCAGCTCGGAGCGGGCAAATCGGGAGCTGTTTTTT. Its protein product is CASSSERANRELFF. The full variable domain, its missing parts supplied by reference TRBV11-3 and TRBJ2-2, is EAGVVQSPRYKIIEKKQPVAFWCNPISGHNTLYWYLQNLGQGPELLIRYENEEAVDDSQLPKDRFSAERLKGVDSTLKIQPAELGDSAVYLCASSSERANRELFFGEGSRLTVL.

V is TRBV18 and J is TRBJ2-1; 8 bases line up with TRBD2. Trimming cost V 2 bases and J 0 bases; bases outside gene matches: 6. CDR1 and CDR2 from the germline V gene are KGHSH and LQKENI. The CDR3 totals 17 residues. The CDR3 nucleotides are TGTGCCAGCTCACCAAGGCCCAGCGGGGGCTCCTACAATGAGCAGTTCTTC. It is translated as CASSPRPSGGSYNEQFF.

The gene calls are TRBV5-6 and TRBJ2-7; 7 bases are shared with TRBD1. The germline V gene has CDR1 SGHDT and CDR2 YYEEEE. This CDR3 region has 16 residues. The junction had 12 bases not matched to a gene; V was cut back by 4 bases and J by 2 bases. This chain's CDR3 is CASSHSPGTVAYEQYF. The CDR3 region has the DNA TGTGCCAGCAGCCACTCCCCCGGGACAGTAGCCTACGAGCAGTACTTC.

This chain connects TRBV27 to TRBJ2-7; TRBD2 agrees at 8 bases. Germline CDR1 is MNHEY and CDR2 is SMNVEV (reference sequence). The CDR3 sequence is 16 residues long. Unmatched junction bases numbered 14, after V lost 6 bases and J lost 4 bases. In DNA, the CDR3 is TGTGCCAGCAGAACCAATACGGTAGCGGGAAGGTACGAGCAGTACTTC. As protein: CASRTNTVAGRYEQYF.

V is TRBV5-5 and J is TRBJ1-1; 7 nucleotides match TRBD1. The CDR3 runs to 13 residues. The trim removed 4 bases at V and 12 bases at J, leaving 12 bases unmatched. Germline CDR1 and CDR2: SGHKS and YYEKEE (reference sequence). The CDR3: CASSLDRVGSTFF. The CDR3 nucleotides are TGTGCCAGCAGCCTCGACAGGGTGGGGTCCACTTTCTTT.